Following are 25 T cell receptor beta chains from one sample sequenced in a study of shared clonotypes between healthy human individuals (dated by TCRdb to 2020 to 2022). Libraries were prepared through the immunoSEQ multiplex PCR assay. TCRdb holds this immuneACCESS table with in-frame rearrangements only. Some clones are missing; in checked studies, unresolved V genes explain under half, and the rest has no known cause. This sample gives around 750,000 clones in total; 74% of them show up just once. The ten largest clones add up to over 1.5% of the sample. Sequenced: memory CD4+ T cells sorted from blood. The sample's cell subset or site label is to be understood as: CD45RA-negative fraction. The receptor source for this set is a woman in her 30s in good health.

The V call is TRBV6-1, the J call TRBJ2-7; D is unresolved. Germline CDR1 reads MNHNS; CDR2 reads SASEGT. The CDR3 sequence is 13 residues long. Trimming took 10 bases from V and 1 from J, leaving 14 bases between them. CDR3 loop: CATFHLESYEQYF. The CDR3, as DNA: TGTGCCACCTTCCATTTAGAGTCCTACGAGCAGTACTTC.

Here the CDR3 reads CASSLGLAESDTQYF. The DNA for the CDR3 is TGCGCCAGCAGCTTGGGGCTAGCGGAGTCAGATACGCAGTATTTT. This rearrangement joins TRBV5-1 to TRBJ2-3, with 7 bases lining up with TRBD2. The germline CDR1 and CDR2 sequences are SGHRS and YFSETQ. This CDR3 spans 15 amino acids. The trim removed 0 bases at V and 4 bases at J, leaving 5 bases unmatched.

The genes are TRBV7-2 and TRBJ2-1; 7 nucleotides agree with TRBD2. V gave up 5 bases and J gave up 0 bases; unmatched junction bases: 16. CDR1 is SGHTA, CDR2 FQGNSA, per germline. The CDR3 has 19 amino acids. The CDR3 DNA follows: TGTGCCAGCAGCCCCGGGGCGGGAGCATGGGGGAGCTCCTACAATGAGCAGTTCTTC. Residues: CASSPGAGAWGSSYNEQFF.

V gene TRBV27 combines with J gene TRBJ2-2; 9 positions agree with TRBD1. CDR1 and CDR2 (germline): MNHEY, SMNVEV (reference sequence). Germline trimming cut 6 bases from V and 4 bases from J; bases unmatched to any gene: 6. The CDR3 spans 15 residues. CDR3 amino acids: CASSRDRVGTGELFF. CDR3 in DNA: TGTGCCAGCAGCCGGGACAGGGTAGGCACCGGGGAGCTGTTTTTT.

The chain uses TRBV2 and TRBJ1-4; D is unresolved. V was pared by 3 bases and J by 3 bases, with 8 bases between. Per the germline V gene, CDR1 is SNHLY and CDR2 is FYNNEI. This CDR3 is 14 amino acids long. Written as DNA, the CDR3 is TGTGCCAGCAGTGATCAGTGGGCTAATGAAAAACTGTTTTTT. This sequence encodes CASSDQWANEKLFF.

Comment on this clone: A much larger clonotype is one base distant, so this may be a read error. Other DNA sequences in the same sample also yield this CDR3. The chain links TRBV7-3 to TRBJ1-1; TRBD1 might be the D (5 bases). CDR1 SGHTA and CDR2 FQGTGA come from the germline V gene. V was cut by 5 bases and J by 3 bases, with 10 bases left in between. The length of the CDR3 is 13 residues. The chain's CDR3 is CASSPQGDTEAFF. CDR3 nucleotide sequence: TGTGCCAGCAGCCCCCAGGGTGACACTGAAGCTTTCTTT.

CDR3 loop: CAWSSGRRNEQFF. The CDR3 DNA reads TGTGCCTGGAGTAGTGGGAGGCGCAATGAGCAGTTCTTC. The chain uses TRBV30 and TRBJ2-1; possible D gene TRBD2, 6 bases. CDR1 is GTSNPN and CDR2 is SVGIG in the germline V gene (reference sequence). The CDR3 has 13 residues. V was cut by 2 bases and J by 6 bases, with 11 bases left in between.

The CDR3 DNA reads TGTGCCAGCAGCTTAGATCCCCGTGAAGCTTTCTTT. Residues: CASSLDPREAFF. The chain is built from TRBV7-9 and TRBJ1-1; D uncertain. The germline V gene has CDR1 SEHNR and CDR2 FQNEAQ (reference sequence). Trimming stripped 1 base from V and 7 bases from J, with 7 bases between. CDR3 length equals 12 residues. The full variable domain, rest sourced from reference TRBV7-9 and TRBJ1-1, is DTGVSQNPRHKITKRGQNVTFRCDPISEHNRLYWYRQTLGQGPEFLTYFQNEAQLEKSRLLSDRFSAERPKGSFSTLEIQRTEQGDSAMYLCASSLDPREAFFGQGTRLTVV.

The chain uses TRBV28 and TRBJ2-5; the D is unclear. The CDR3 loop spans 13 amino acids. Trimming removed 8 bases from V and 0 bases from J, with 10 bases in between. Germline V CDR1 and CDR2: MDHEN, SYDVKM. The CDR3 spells CASLDGNQETQYF. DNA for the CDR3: TGTGCCAGCTTGGACGGCAACCAAGAGACCCAGTACTTC.

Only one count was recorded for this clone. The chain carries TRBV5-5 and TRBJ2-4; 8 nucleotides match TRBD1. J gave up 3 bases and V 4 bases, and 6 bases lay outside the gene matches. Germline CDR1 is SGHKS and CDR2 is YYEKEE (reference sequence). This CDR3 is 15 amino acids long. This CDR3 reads CASSRLDRGKNIQYF. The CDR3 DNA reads TGTGCCAGCAGCCGGCTCGACAGGGGCAAAAACATTCAGTACTTC.

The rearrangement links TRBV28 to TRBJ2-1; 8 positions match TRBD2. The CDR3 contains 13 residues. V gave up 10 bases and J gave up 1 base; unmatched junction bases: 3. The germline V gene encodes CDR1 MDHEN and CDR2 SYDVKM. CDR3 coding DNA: TGTGCCACCAGACTAGCGTCCTACAATGAGCAGTTCTTC. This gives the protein CATRLASYNEQFF.

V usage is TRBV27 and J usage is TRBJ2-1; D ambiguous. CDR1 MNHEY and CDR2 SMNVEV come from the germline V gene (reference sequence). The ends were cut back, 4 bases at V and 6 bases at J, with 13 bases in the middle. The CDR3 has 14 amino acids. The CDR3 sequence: CASSSAWPGNEQFF. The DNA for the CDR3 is TGTGCCAGCAGTTCCGCTTGGCCGGGCAATGAGCAGTTCTTC.

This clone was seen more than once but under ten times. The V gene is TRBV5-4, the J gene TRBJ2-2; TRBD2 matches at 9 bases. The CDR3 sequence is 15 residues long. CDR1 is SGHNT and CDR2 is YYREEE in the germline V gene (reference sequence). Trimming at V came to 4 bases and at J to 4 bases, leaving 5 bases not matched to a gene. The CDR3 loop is CASSAAGGGTGELFF. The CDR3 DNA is TGTGCCAGCAGCGCTGCGGGAGGGGGCACCGGGGAGCTGTTTTTT.

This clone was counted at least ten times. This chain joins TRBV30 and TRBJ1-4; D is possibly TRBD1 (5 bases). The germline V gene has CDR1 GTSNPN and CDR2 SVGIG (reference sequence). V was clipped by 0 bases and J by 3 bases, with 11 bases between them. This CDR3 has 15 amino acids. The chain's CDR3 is CAWSVAGAPNEKLFF. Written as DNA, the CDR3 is TGTGCCTGGAGTGTCGCCGGGGCCCCTAATGAAAAACTGTTTTTT.

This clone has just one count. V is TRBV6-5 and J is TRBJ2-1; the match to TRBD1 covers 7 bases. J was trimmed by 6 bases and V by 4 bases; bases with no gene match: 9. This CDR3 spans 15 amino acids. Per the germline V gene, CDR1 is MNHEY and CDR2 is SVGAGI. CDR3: CASSSGTAYCNEQFF. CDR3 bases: TGTGCCAGCAGTTCCGGGACAGCATATTGCAATGAGCAGTTCTTC.

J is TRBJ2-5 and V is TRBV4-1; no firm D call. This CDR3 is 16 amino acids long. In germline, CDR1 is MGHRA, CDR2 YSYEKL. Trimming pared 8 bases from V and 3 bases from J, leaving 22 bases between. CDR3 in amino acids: CASSQLAHSIEETQYF. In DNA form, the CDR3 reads TGCGCCAGCTCACAACTCGCCCACAGCATAGAAGAGACCCAGTACTTC.

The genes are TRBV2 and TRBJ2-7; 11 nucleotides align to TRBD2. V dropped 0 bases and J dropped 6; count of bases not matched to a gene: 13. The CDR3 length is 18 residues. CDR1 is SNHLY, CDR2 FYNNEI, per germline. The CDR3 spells CASSEAQFGLGLAGEQYF. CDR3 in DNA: TGTGCCAGCAGTGAAGCGCAGTTTGGACTAGGACTAGCGGGCGAGCAGTACTTC. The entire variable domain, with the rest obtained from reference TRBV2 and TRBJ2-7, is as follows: EPEVTQTPSHQVTQMGQEVILRCVPISNHLYFYWYRQILGQKVEFLVSFYNNEISEKSEIFDDQFSVERPDGSNFTLKIRSTKLEDSAMYFCASSEAQFGLGLAGEQYFGPGTRLTVT.

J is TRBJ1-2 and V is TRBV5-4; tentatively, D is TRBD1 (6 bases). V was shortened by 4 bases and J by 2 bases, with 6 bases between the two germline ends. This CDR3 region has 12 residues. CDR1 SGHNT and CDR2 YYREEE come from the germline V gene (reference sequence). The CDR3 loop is CASSQGNYGYTF. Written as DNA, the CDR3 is TGTGCCAGCAGCCAGGGGAACTATGGCTACACCTTC. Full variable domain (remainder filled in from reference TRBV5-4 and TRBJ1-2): ETGVTQSPTHLIKTRGQQVTLRCSSQSGHNTVSWYQQALGQGPQFIFQYYREEENGRGNFPPRFSGLQFPNYSSELNVNALELDDSALYLCASSQGNYGYTFGSGTRLTVV.

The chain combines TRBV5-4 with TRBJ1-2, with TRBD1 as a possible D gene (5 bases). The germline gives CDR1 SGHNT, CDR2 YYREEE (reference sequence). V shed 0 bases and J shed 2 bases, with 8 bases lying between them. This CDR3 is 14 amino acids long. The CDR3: CASSLGQQNYGYTF. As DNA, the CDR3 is TGTGCCAGCAGCTTGGGACAGCAGAACTATGGCTACACCTTC.

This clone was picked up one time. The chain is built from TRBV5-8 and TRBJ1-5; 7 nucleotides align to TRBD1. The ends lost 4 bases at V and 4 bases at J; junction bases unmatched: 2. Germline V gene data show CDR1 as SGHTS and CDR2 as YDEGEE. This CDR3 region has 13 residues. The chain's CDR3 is CASSLQGNQPQHF. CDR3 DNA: TGTGCCAGCAGCCTACAGGGGAATCAGCCCCAGCATTTT.

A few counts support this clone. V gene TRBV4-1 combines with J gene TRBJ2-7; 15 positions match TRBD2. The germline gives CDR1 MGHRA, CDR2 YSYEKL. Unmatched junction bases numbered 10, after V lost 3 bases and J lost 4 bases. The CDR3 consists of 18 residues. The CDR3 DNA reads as TGCGCCAGCAGCCAGTGGACTAGCGGGAGGGATTGGTCGTACGAGCAGTACTTC. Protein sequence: CASSQWTSGRDWSYEQYF.

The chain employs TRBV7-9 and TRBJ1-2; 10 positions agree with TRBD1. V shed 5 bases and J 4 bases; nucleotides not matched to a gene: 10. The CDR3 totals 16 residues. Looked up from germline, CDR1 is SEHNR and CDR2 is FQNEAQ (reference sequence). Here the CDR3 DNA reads TGTGCCAGCAGCCCGAAGGGACAGGGGATATTCTATGGCTACACCTTC. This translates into CASSPKGQGIFYGYTF.

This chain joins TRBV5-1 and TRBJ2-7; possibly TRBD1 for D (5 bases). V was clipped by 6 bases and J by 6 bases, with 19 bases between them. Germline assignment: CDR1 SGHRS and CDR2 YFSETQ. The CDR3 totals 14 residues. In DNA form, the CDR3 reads TGCGCCAGCACCCAGGGTGGACCGCTCACCGAGCAGTACTTC. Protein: CASTQGGPLTEQYF.

In nucleotides, the CDR3 is TGTGCCTGGAGTGTAGCGGGAGTAGTCCTCGGCGAGCAGTACTTC. It is translated as CAWSVAGVVLGEQYF. This chain joins TRBV30 and TRBJ2-7; 8 bases line up with TRBD2. The CDR3 is made up of 15 amino acids. Germline loops: CDR1 GTSNPN, CDR2 SVGIG (reference sequence). The junction had 10 bases not matched to a gene; V was cut back by 0 bases and J by 6 bases. Combining the CDR3 with reference TRBV30 and TRBJ2-7 gives the whole variable domain SQTIHQWPATLVQPVGSPLSLECTVEGTSNPNLYWYRQAAGRGLQLLFYSVGIGQISSEVPQNLSASRPQDRQFILSSKKLLLSDSGFYLCAWSVAGVVLGEQYFGPGTRLTVT.

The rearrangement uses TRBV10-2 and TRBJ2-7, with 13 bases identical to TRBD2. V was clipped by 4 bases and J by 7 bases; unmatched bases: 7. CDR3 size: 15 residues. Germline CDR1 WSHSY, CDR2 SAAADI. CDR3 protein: CASSVLAGGPGEQYF. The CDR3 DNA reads TGCGCCAGCAGTGTACTAGCGGGAGGGCCAGGGGAGCAGTACTTC.